The rows below give T cell receptor beta chains drawn from one sample of a study of blood T cell repertoires in COVID-19. Measured with immunoSEQ multiplex PCR; TCRdb has only the in-frame clones, and not every one. The data show approximately 230,000 clones, around 90% seen once. The sequencing input was peripheral blood. These receptor sequences come from a man older than 75 with acute or convalescent COVID-19. The CDR3 runs from the conserved cysteine through the conserved F or W. A D gene is named only where the DNA matches it firmly. Clone size is given for some rows only: seen once, a few or many times, or a class if the clone is expanded.

V gene	clone size	D gene	J gene	CDR3 protein	CDR3 DNA
TRBV5-4	NA	TRBD1	TRBJ2-1	CASSSGGTGRNEQFF	TGTGCCAGCAGCTCCGGAGGGACAGGTAGGAATGAGCAGTTCTTC
TRBV7-2	NA	NA	TRBJ2-2	CASSLAGGMNTGELFF	TGTGCCAGCAGCTTAGCGGGCGGGATGAACACCGGGGAGCTGTTTTTT
TRBV7-3	NA	TRBD2	TRBJ2-7	CASSRGTSGSSYEQYF	TGTGCCAGCAGCAGAGGGACTAGCGGGAGTAGCTACGAGCAGTACTTC
TRBV18	NA	TRBD1	TRBJ2-7	CASSRDRRSSYEQYF	TGTGCCAGCTCCCGGGACAGAAGGAGCTCCTACGAGCAGTACTTC
TRBV18	NA	NA	TRBJ2-7	CASSPYLTGSSYEQYF	TGTGCCAGCTCACCATACCTGACAGGAAGCTCCTACGAGCAGTACTTC
TRBV11-3	NA	TRBD2	TRBJ2-1	CASSSSGGLNEQFF	TGTGCCAGCAGCTCTAGCGGGGGATTGAATGAGCAGTTCTTC
TRBV19	NA	TRBD1	TRBJ1-5	CASSIIKLGQDGAVSNQPQHF	TGTGCCAGTAGTATAATTAAGCTGGGACAGGACGGGGCCGTTAGCAATCAGCCCCAGCATTTT
TRBV9	NA	TRBD2	TRBJ2-1	CASSVGSGGGYNEQFF	TGTGCCAGCAGCGTTGGTAGCGGGGGGGGCTACAATGAGCAGTTCTTC
TRBV7-3	NA	NA	TRBJ1-1	CASAEGTNTEAFF	TGTGCCAGCGCAGAGGGTACCAACACTGAAGCTTTCTTT
TRBV11-2	NA	TRBD2	TRBJ2-7	CASSEGSGGAYEQYF	TGTGCCAGCAGCGAAGGCAGCGGGGGGGCCTACGAGCAGTACTTC
TRBV24-1	NA	NA	TRBJ2-1	CATSEKLESNEQFF	TGTGCCACCAGTGAGAAACTAGAAAGCAATGAGCAGTTCTTC
TRBV7-9	NA	NA	TRBJ2-3	CASSYQGTTDTQYF	TGTGCCAGCAGCTATCAGGGGACCACAGATACGCAGTATTTT
TRBV27	NA	NA	TRBJ2-1	CASSFTRQVIYNEQFF	TGTGCCAGCAGTTTCACCCGACAGGTCATTTACAATGAGCAGTTCTTC
TRBV6-2/TRBV6-3	few	TRBD1	TRBJ1-5	CASSAGGQPQHF	TGTGCCAGCAGCGCAGGGGGTCAGCCCCAGCATTTT
TRBV19	NA	NA	TRBJ1-2	CASSMRERGGYTF	TGTGCCAGTAGTATGAGAGAGCGAGGAGGCTACACCTTC
TRBV2	once	NA	TRBJ2-5	CASSRGQETQYF	TGTGCCAGCAGCCGGGGGCAAGAGACCCAGTACTTC
TRBV18	NA	NA	TRBJ1-1	CASCLAGARNTEAFF	TGTGCCAGCTGCTTGGCGGGGGCGCGGAACACTGAAGCTTTCTTT